The clone carrying this T cell receptor beta chain has only a few counts. Antigen specificity is unknown. The authors' processing: Sampled TCR counts reached a median of 95,638 per sample, with values ranging from roughly 20,000 to 700,000. TCRdb itself ran the RACE reads through MiXCR, one entry per CDR3 protein. TCRdb's processing, not the authors' own work, is the source of the V and J calls. The sample holds just over 90,000 distinct CDR3 sequences; approximately 9.7% are singletons and the top ten take 2.5% to 3%. This record comes from a study of human T cells and chemical hapten exposure. Study overall: There were per-sample TCR yield variations, arising mainly from small pooled library volume differences. Study results and limitations: Sensitizing to DPC left TCRs with a frequency above 1 in 1000 unaltered.

Described time point: healthy volunteer bleed at 2 weeks. Before extraction, the whole blood was not fractionated, and total RNA was taken from it. Trimming stripped 4 bases from V and 1 base from J, with 16 bases between. CDR3 length: 15 residues. Looked up from germline, CDR1 is GTSNPN and CDR2 is SVGIG (reference sequence). This sequence originates from a female donor in good health. Some clones in this sample may be carry-over from other donors' samples. What was sequenced was whole blood. V gene TRBV30 combines with J gene TRBJ1-1; a weak D match, TRBD1 (5 bases). CDR3 region: CAWKRDGSRNTEAFF. CDR3 in DNA: TGTGCCTGGAAACGGGACGGCTCTAGGAACACTGAAGCTTTCTTT.